These T cell receptor beta chains were read from a single sample in a study of control samples from healthy donors and cancer patients. Clones were sequenced by immunoSEQ multiplex PCR, and TCRdb holds only the in-frame ones, with some missing. The profile shows 95,000 to 130,000 clones, 80% to 90% of them singletons. Sequencing was carried out using PBMCs. The receptor source for this set is a woman aged 45 to 65 with colorectal cancer. CDR3s include the opening cysteine and the closing phenylalanine or tryptophan. D genes are given only for firm matches. Expanded clones are given a class, and other clones once, few, many or no size at all.

TRBJ2-7 | . | TRBV10-3 | . | TGTGCCACAGAGTCGCGGGACGACTCCTACGAGCAGTACTTC | CATESRDDSYEQYF
TRBJ2-5 | . | TRBV28 | . | TGTGCCAGCACCCTCACGGGGGTACTGGAGACCCAGTACTTC | CASTLTGVLETQYF
TRBJ2-7 | . | TRBV28 | . | TGTGCCAGCAGTTTTTCGAGTTATTTCCAGATCGGGACGGATGCCTACGAGCAGTACTTC | CASSFSSYFQIGTDAYEQYF
TRBJ1-3 | . | TRBV5-1 | . | TGCGCCAGCAGCTTGGACGCCCGGAATACTGGAAACACCATATATTTT | CASSLDARNTGNTIYF
TRBJ1-2 | . | TRBV5-1 | . | TGCGCCAGCAGCCTCGGCACTACAGGGTTCTATGGCTACACCTTC | CASSLGTTGFYGYTF
TRBJ2-2 | . | TRBV5-1 | TRBD2 | TGCGCCAGCAGCTTGCCGGGGGGGGCGAACACCGGGGAGCTGTTTTTT | CASSLPGGANTGELFF
TRBJ1-4 | . | TRBV15 | TRBD1 | TGTGCCACCAGCAGAGACAGGGGGCCTGGAAAACTGTTTTTT | CATSRDRGPGKLFF
TRBJ2-5 | . | TRBV9 | . | TGTGCCAGCAGCGTAGATCACAGGGCGGAGACCCAGTACTTC | CASSVDHRAETQYF
TRBJ2-5 | . | TRBV2 | . | TGTGCCAGCAGGGGCTGGGGGGGGCGTCGCCAAGAGACCCAGTACTTC | CASRGWGGRRQETQYF
TRBJ2-3 | . | TRBV7-2 | TRBD2 | TGTGCCAGCAGCTTTGGAGCGGGGGGGCCAACAGATACGCAGTATTTT | CASSFGAGGPTDTQYF
TRBJ1-5 | . | TRBV27 | . | TGTGCCAGCAGTTTAAAAGCTCAGGGGAGACAGCCCCAGCATTTT | CASSLKAQGRQPQHF
TRBJ1-4 | once | TRBV6-1 | . | TGTGCCAGCAGTGATTCCCGCCCAGGTTTTGAAAAACTGTTTTTT | CASSDSRPGFEKLFF
TRBJ1-2 | . | TRBV6-5 | TRBD1 | TGTGCCACGGGGGACAGTTACTATGGCTACACCTTC | CATGDSYYGYTF
TRBJ1-1 | . | TRBV6-1 | . | TGTGCCAGCAGTGAATCCTACAGGCAGAACACTGAAGCTTTCTTT | CASSESYRQNTEAFF
TRBJ1-2 | . | TRBV5-5 | TRBD1 | TGTGCCAGCAGCTTTTACTTCCGGGACAGCTCTAACTATGGCTACACCTTC | CASSFYFRDSSNYGYTF
TRBJ2-1 | . | TRBV7-2 | . | TGTGCCAGCAGCTTACGTCAGGCAATTGAGCAGTTCTTC | CASSLRQAIEQFF
TRBJ2-2 | . | TRBV2 | . | TGTGCCAGCAGTCCCCAGCGGACCGGGGAGCTGTTTTTT | CASSPQRTGELFF
TRBJ2-1 | . | TRBV19 | . | TGTGCCAGTAGGACGAGACAGGTGGGGGATGAGCAGTTCTTC | CASRTRQVGDEQFF
TRBJ1-1 | . | TRBV10-2 | . | TGCGCCAGCGGAGACCGGGACGAGGGATTCGCTTTCTTT | CASGDRDEGFAFF
TRBJ2-1 | . | TRBV10-3 | . | TGTGCCATCAGTGAGTCGAACGGAAATGAGCAGTTCTTC | CAISESNGNEQFF
TRBJ2-2 | . | TRBV7-6 | TRBD2 | TGTGCCAGCAGCCGGGAGGGCAGGGGATACACCGGGGAGCTGTTTTTT | CASSREGRGYTGELFF
TRBJ1-1 | . | TRBV2 | . | TGTGCCAGCAGTGGCAGGGCCCTTGGCACTGAAGCTTTCTTT | CASSGRALGTEAFF
TRBJ2-5 | . | TRBV5-1 | TRBD1 | TGCGCCAGCAGCTTGGGGACAGGGCTGGAGACCCAGTACTTC | CASSLGTGLETQYF
TRBJ1-1 | . | TRBV6-5 | . | TGTGCCAGCAGTTTCCATGGGAACACTGAAGCTTTCTTT | CASSFHGNTEAFF
TRBJ2-7 | . | TRBV6-1 | TRBD2 | TGTGCCAGCAGTTCCGGACTAGCTAACACCTACGAGCAGTACTTC | CASSSGLANTYEQYF
TRBJ1-2 | . | TRBV6-5 | TRBD1 | TGTGCCAGCAGCCAGGGGGCCAACTATGGCTACACCTTC | CASSQGANYGYTF
TRBJ1-1 | . | TRBV7-9 | . | TGTGCCAGCAGCTTAGTTGGGGATTCTATCCCTGACTTT | CASSLVGDSIPDF
TRBJ2-3 | . | TRBV24-1 | TRBD1 | TGTGCCGCGGGGGACAGGGTTAGCTCAGATACGCAGTATTTT | CAAGDRVSSDTQYF
TRBJ2-7 | . | TRBV2 | TRBD1 | TGTGCCAGCAGTGAGGACAGGGAGCAGTACTTC | CASSEDREQYF
TRBJ2-3 | once | TRBV27 | . | TGTGCCAGCAGTCCTCTAAGGGGCCTAGGCACAGATACGCAGTATTTT | CASSPLRGLGTDTQYF
TRBJ2-3 | . | TRBV29-1 | . | TGCAGCGTTGCCCAGGGCACAGATACGCAGTATTTT | CSVAQGTDTQYF
TRBJ2-3 | . | TRBV7-9 | TRBD2 | TGTGCCAGCAGCCCCGGACTAGCTGGGGATACGCAGTATTTT | CASSPGLAGDTQYF
TRBJ2-2 | . | TRBV19 | . | TGTGCCAGTAGCGTAAACTCTTTCACCGGGGAGCTGTTTTTT | CASSVNSFTGELFF
TRBJ2-1 | . | TRBV3-1/TRBV3-2 | TRBD2 | TGTGCCAGCAGCCCCCGGACTAGCGGGAGGGTTTACAATGAGCAGTTCTTC | CASSPRTSGRVYNEQFF
TRBJ2-3 | . | TRBV2 | . | TGTGCCAGCAAGGGAAGGGGGCGGGGCCGCACAGATACGCAGTATTTT | CASKGRGRGRTDTQYF
TRBJ1-3 | few | TRBV27 | . | TGTGCCAGCAGTTTCCAGGGCGGGGACACCATATATTTT | CASSFQGGDTIYF
TRBJ2-7 | . | TRBV13 | . | TGTGCCAGCAGCCCCGGCCAATGGGGGCGGGAGAACGAGCAGTACTTC | CASSPGQWGRENEQYF
TRBJ1-1 | . | TRBV7-9 | . | TGTGCCAGCAGCTTCTCGCCAGCGAACACTGAAGCTTTCTTT | CASSFSPANTEAFF
TRBJ1-3 | . | TRBV29-1 | . | TGCAGCGTGGGGTCTGGGGGAAACACCATATATTTT | CSVGSGGNTIYF
TRBJ2-7 | once | TRBV6-5 | . | TGTGCCAGCAGTACTGGTCAGGGTGGCTCCTACGAGCAGTACTTC | CASSTGQGGSYEQYF
TRBJ1-5 | . | TRBV9 | . | TGTGCCAGCAGCGTAGGTAGGGACGATAGCAATCAGCCCCAGCATTTT | CASSVGRDDSNQPQHF
TRBJ2-7 | . | TRBV4-1 | TRBD1 | TGCGCCAGCAGCCAAGATCAGGGGACAGGGTCCATCTCCTACGAGCAGTACTTC | CASSQDQGTGSISYEQYF
TRBJ1-5 | . | TRBV28 | TRBD1 | TGTGCCAGCATGAAAACCGGGACAGGGTACCATCAGCCCCAGCATTTT | CASMKTGTGYHQPQHF
TRBJ1-2 | . | TRBV6-6 | . | TGTGCCAGCAGTTACGCCAGGGATGGCTACACCTTC | CASSYARDGYTF
TRBJ1-1 | once | TRBV18 | . | TGTGCCAGCTCACCACCTTTGCTAGGGCCGATCACTGAAGCTTTCTTT | CASSPPLLGPITEAFF
TRBJ1-2 | . | TRBV27 | . | TGTGCCAGCGGCTCAGGGGTAGGGTATGGCTACACCTTC | CASGSGVGYGYTF
TRBJ1-1 | . | TRBV2 | TRBD1 | TGTGCCAGCAGTTCGATAACCGGGACAGGGCTAAAAGCTTTCTTT | CASSSITGTGLKAFF
TRBJ2-2 | . | TRBV10-3 | TRBD2 | TGTGCCATCAGTGAGTCGGGACTAGCGGGGGTTACCGGGGAGCTGTTTTTT | CAISESGLAGVTGELFF